The 13 T cell receptor beta chains below all came from one sample that was sequenced in a study of blood T cell repertoires in COVID-19. TCRdb's table, derived via immunoSEQ multiplex PCR, lists solely in-frame clones and lacks some. The data hold about 120,000 clones, with around 85% observed a single time. Sequences were obtained from peripheral blood. The receptors originated from a man in his fifties or sixties with acute or convalescent COVID-19.

The table lists this clone with a count of one. The chain is built from TRBV27 and TRBJ2-5; TRBD1 is a possible D gene (6 bases). Germline loops: CDR1 MNHEY, CDR2 SMNVEV (reference sequence). V was pared by 0 bases and J by 5 bases, with 13 bases between. This CDR3 contains 15 residues. The CDR3 spells CASSLSSRGSETQYF. The DNA of the CDR3 is TGTGCCAGCAGTTTATCGTCGAGGGGGAGCGAGACCCAGTACTTC.

The chain recombines TRBV2 with TRBJ2-7, with unresolved D. Germline values: CDR1 SNHLY, CDR2 FYNNEI. V lost 4 bases, J lost 3 bases, and 4 bases lay in between. CDR3 length equals 11 residues. This chain's CDR3 is CASSGNYEQYF. Here the CDR3 DNA reads TGTGCCAGCAGTGGTAACTACGAGCAGTACTTC. Supplemented by reference TRBV2 and TRBJ2-7, the full variable domain reads EPEVTQTPSHQVTQMGQEVILRCVPISNHLYFYWYRQILGQKVEFLVSFYNNEISEKSEIFDDQFSVERPDGSNFTLKIRSTKLEDSAMYFCASSGNYEQYFGPGTRLTVT.

This chain connects TRBV6-4 to TRBJ2-1; D unresolved. The CDR3 loop spans 13 amino acids. Germline CDR1 is MRHNA and CDR2 is SNTAGT. V was shortened by 0 bases and J by 6 bases, with 6 bases between the two germline ends. The CDR3 loop is CASSDSPGNEQFF. The CDR3 DNA is TGTGCCAGCAGTGACTCGCCGGGCAATGAGCAGTTCTTC.

The chain couples TRBV9 to TRBJ1-6; 7 positions match TRBD1. There are 14 residues in the CDR3. Per germline, CDR1 SGDLS and CDR2 YYNGEE. The junction had 4 bases not matched to a gene; V was cut back by 4 bases and J by 6 bases. The chain's CDR3 is CASSPGQPNSPLHF. CDR3 DNA: TGTGCCAGCAGCCCGGGACAGCCTAATTCACCCCTCCACTTT.

V is TRBV9 and J is TRBJ1-4, with D maybe TRBD1 (6 bases). The length of the CDR3 is 15 residues. With 4 bases removed from V and 6 bases from J, the gap between germline ends came to 16 bases. Germline CDR1 SGDLS, CDR2 YYNGEE. CDR3 DNA sequence: TGTGCCAGCAGCTCAGTGGGGGCTTATCATGAAAAACTGTTTTTT. This sequence encodes CASSSVGAYHEKLFF.

The chain is built from TRBV20-1 and TRBJ1-1; D gene unclear. The V and J ends lost 3 bases and 3 bases respectively, with 11 bases between them. Germline V gives CDR1 DFQATT, CDR2 SNEGSKA (reference sequence). This CDR3 has 13 residues. In DNA, the CDR3 is TGCAGTGCTAGTACGGGAACGGACACTGAAGCTTTCTTT. It translates to CSASTGTDTEAFF.

The chain employs TRBV29-1 and TRBJ1-3; 8 nucleotides agree with TRBD1. The CDR3 sequence is 13 residues long. Trimming removed 5 bases from V and 4 bases from J; junction bases left unmatched: 4. The germline CDR1 and CDR2 sequences are SQVTM and ANQGSEA. The CDR3 sequence is CSVSRTGGNTIYF. CDR3 nucleotides: TGCAGCGTTTCTCGGACAGGGGGAAACACCATATATTTT.

This chain uses TRBV18 with TRBJ2-5; 9 bases align to TRBD1. This CDR3 spans 15 amino acids. Germline-derived CDR1 and CDR2 are KGHSH and LQKENI. The junction had 5 bases not matched to a gene; V was cut back by 3 bases and J by 3 bases. CDR3 bases: TGTGCCAGCTCACCGGGACAGGGACACAAAGAGACCCAGTACTTC. It specifies CASSPGQGHKETQYF.

The rearrangement joins TRBV7-2 to TRBJ2-3, with 13 bases aligning to TRBD2. V lost 6 bases and J lost 3; bases outside the gene matches: 12. The CDR3 length is 18 residues. The germline CDR1 and CDR2 sequences are SGHTA and FQGNSA. The CDR3 DNA follows: TGTGCCAGCAGTTCGTTATCTGGACTAGCGGGAGTGACAGATACGCAGTATTTT. It translates to CASSSLSGLAGVTDTQYF.

The chain joins TRBV24-1 to TRBJ1-2, with 8 bases fitting TRBD1. The V gene's germline CDR1 is KGHDR and CDR2 SFDVKD. The CDR3 length is 12 residues. Trimming took 9 bases from V and 8 from J; bases not matched to a gene: 7. This chain's CDR3 is CATGQGAEGYTF. As DNA, the CDR3 is TGTGCCACCGGACAGGGAGCGGAGGGCTACACCTTC.

J is TRBJ1-2 and V is TRBV28; 10 nucleotides line up with TRBD1. The CDR3 contains 16 residues. The V gene's germline CDR1 is MDHEN and CDR2 SYDVKM. J lost 3 bases, V lost 4 bases, and 8 bases had no gene match. The chain's CDR3 is CASSSPGTGVHYGYTF. CDR3 nucleotide sequence: TGTGCCAGCAGTTCTCCCGGGACAGGGGTACACTATGGCTACACCTTC.

The rearrangement links TRBV14 to TRBJ2-6, with unresolved D. This CDR3 region has 15 residues. The V and J ends lost 1 base and 1 base respectively, with 5 bases between them. Germline V lookup: CDR1 SGHDN, CDR2 FVKESK. CDR3: CASSQGLSGANVLTF. The CDR3 DNA is TGTGCCAGCAGCCAAGGTCTATCTGGGGCCAACGTCCTGACTTTC.

The chain employs TRBV6-5 and TRBJ2-1; D is perhaps TRBD2 (5 bases). The CDR3 covers 15 residues. CDR1 and CDR2 from the germline V gene are MNHEY and SVGAGI. The V end lost 6 bases, the J end lost 5 bases, and 17 bases lay between the germline ends. The CDR3 DNA follows: TGTGCCAGCAGATGGAGCGGCGAGACCAACAATGAGCAGTTCTTC. Residues: CASRWSGETNNEQFF.